The present T cell receptor beta chain was sequenced within a study of blood T cells in healthy people across ages. Overall study: In model experiments, template switching was able to capture about one barcoded beta molecule for every two T cells that were present.

Combining a sample-barcoded 5' primer with a J-beta primer mix, a second PCR ran for roughly 7 to 12 cycles. Unique molecular identifiers of 12 random nucleotides labeled each cDNA. TCRdb recomputed calls from the 5' RACE reads with MiXCR, one row per CDR3 protein. The sample lists 700,000 or so distinct CDR3 sequences; about 43% were seen once. Study-wide results and limits: Researchers judged that diversity estimates from one million T cells fell short of true values. Comparison with aged donors showed that long-lived donors had more naive CD4+ cells and higher diversity.

The CDR3 is 17 amino acids. Germline CDR1 and CDR2: SNHLY and FYNNEI. V dropped 1 base and J dropped 0; count of bases not matched to a gene: 6. This clonotype was seen more than once but under ten times. The antigen is unknown. This TCR came from an elderly man in good health. The gene calls are TRBV2 and TRBJ2-4; 7 nucleotides match TRBD1. Input material: blood. CDR3 sequence (DNA): TGTGCCAGCAGTGAAGAGGGACAGACAGTAGCCAAAAACATTCAGTACTTC. It yields the protein CASSEEGQTVAKNIQYF. The complete variable domain, with remaining parts taken from reference TRBV2 and TRBJ2-4, reads EPEVTQTPSHQVTQMGQEVILRCVPISNHLYFYWYRQILGQKVEFLVSFYNNEISEKSEIFDDQFSVERPDGSNFTLKIRSTKLEDSAMYFCASSEEGQTVAKNIQYFGAGTRLSVL.